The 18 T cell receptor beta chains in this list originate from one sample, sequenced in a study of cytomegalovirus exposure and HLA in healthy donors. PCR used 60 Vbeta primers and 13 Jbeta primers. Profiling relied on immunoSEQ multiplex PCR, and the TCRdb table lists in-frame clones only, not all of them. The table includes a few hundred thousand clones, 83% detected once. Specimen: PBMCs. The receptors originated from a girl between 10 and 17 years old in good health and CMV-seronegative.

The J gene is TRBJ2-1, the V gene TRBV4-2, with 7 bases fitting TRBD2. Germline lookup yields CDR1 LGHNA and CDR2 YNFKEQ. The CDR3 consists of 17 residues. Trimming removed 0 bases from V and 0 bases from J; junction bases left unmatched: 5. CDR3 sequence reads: CASSQDLRENSYNEQFF. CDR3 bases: TGTGCCAGCAGCCAAGATTTGCGGGAGAACTCCTACAATGAGCAGTTCTTC.

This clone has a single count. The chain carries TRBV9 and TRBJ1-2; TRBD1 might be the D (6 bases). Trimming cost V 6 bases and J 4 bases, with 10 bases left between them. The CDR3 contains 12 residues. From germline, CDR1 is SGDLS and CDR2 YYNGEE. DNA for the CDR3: TGTGCCAGCACACAGGGATCCTATGGCTACACCTTC. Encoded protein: CASTQGSYGYTF.

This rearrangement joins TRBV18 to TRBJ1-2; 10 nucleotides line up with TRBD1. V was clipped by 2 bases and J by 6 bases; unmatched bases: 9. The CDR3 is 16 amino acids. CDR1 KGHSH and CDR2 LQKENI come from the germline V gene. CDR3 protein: CASSPTWDRGRDGYTF. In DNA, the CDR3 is TGTGCCAGCTCACCAACGTGGGACAGGGGAAGGGATGGCTACACCTTC.

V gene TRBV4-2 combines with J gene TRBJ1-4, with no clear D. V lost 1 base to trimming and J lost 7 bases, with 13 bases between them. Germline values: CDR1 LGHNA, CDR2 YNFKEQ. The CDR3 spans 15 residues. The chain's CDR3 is CASSQGTSGSEKLFF. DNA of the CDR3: TGTGCCAGCAGCCAAGGAACGAGCGGATCTGAAAAACTGTTTTTT.

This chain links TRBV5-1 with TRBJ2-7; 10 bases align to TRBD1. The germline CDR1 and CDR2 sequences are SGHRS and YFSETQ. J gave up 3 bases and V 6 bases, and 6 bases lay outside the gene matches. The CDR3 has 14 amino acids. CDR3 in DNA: TGCGCCAGCACCTCCGGGACAGGGGACTACGAGCAGTACTTC. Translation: CASTSGTGDYEQYF. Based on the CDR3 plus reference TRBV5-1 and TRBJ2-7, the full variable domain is KAGVTQTPRYLIKTRGQQVTLSCSPISGHRSVSWYQQTPGQGLQFLFEYFSETQRNKGNFPGRFSGRQFSNSRSEMNVSTLELGDSALYLCASTSGTGDYEQYFGPGTRLTVT.

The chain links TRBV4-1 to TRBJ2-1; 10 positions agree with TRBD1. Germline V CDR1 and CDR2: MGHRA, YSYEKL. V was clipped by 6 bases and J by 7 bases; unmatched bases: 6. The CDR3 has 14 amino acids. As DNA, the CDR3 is TGCGCCAGCAGGGGGGACAGGGGATGGAATGAGCAGTTCTTC. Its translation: CASRGDRGWNEQFF.

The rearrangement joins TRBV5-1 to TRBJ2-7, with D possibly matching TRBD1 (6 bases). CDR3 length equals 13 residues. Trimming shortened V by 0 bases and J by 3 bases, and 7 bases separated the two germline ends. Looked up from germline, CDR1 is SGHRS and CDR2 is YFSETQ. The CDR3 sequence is CASSLGGHYEQYF. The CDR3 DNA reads TGCGCCAGCAGCTTGGGGGGGCACTACGAGCAGTACTTC.

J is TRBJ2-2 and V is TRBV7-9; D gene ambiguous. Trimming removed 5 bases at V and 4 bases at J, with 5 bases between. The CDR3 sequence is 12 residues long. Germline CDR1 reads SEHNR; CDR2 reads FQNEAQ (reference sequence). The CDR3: CASSQITGELFF. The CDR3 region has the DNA TGTGCCAGCAGCCAAATCACCGGGGAGCTGTTTTTT.

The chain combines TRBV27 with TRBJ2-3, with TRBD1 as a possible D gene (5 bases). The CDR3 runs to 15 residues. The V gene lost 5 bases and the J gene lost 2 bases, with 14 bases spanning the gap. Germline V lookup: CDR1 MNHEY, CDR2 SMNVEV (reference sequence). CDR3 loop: CASSLGRVVTDTQYF. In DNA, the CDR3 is TGTGCCAGCAGTCTGGGCAGGGTCGTCACAGATACGCAGTATTTT.

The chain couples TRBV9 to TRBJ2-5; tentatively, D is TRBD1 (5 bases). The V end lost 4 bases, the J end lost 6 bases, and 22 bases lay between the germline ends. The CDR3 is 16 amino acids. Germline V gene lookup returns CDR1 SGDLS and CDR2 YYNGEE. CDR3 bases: TGTGCCAGCAGCCCTCTTGTGGGGCCGCTAGTGAAGACCCAGTACTTC. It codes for CASSPLVGPLVKTQYF. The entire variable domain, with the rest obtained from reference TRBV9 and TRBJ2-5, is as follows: DSGVTQTPKHLITATGQRVTLRCSPRSGDLSVYWYQQSLDQGLQFLIQYYNGEERAKGNILERFSAQQFPDLHSELNLSSLELGDSALYFCASSPLVGPLVKTQYFGPGTRLLVL.

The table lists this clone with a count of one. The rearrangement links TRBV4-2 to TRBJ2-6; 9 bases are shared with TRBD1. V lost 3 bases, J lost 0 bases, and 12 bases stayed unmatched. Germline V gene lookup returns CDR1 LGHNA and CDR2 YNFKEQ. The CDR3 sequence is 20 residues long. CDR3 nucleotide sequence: TGTGCCAGCAGCCACGGGACGGGACAGGGAGTAGGCTCTGGGGCCAACGTCCTGACTTTC. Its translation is CASSHGTGQGVGSGANVLTF.

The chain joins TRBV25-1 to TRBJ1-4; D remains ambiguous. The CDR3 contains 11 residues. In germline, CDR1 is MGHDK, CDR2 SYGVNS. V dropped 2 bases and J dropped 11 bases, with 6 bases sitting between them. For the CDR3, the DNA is TGTGCCAGCAGTGAAGGACTGAAACTGTTTTTT. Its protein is CASSEGLKLFF.

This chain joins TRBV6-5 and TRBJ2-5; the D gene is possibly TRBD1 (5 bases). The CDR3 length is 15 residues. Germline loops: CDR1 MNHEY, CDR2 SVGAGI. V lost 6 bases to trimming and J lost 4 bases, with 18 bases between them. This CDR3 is CASSLGPKGRETQYF. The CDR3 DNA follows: TGTGCCAGCAGCTTGGGGCCAAAAGGACGAGAGACCCAGTACTTC.

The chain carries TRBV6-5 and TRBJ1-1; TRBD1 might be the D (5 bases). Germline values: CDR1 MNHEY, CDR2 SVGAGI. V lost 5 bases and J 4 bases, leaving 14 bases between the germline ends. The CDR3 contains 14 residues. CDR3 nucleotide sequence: TGTGCCAGCAGTCGGGGGGTGGTAGTCACTGAAGCTTTCTTT. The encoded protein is CASSRGVVVTEAFF.

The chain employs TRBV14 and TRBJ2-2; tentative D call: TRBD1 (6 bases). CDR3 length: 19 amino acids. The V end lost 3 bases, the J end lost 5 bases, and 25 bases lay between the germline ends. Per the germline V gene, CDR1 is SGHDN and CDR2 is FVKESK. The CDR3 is CASSHPYPLWTEGTGELFF. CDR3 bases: TGTGCCAGCAGCCACCCCTACCCCCTCTGGACAGAAGGAACCGGGGAGCTGTTTTTT.

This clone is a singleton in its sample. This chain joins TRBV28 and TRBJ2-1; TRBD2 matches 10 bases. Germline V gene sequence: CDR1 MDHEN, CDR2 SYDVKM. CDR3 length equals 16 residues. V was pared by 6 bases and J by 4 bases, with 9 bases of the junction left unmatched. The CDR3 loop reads CASRGLAGGFYNEQFF. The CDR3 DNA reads TGTGCCAGCAGAGGATTAGCGGGGGGCTTTTACAATGAGCAGTTCTTC.

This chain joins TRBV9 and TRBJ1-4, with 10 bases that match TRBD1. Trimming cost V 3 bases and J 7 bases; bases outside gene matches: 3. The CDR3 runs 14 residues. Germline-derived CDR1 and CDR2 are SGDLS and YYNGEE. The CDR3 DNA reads TGTGCCAGCAGCGAGCGGGACAGGGGTGAAAAACTGTTTTTT. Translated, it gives CASSERDRGEKLFF.

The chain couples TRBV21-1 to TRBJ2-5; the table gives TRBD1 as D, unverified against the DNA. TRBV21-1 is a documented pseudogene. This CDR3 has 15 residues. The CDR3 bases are TGTGCCAGCAGCAAAGTCACAGGGGGCCGAGAGACCCAGTACTTC. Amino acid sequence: CASSKVTGGRETQYF.